The rows below give T cell receptor beta chains drawn from one sample of a study of T cell repertoires in cytomegalovirus infection. The antigens for these receptors are not known. TCRdb reanalysed the reads using MiXCR and keeps one entry per CDR3 protein. Of about 60,000 distinct CDR3 sequences in the sample, 20% were seen once. Sample: CD8+ T cells from cultured PBMCs, taken from culture after CMV antigen stimulation. The origin of the receptors is a human donor in good health (CMV status not recorded). Some clones in this sample may be carry-over from other donors' samples. CDR3s include the opening cysteine and the closing phenylalanine or tryptophan. The D gene is left open where the match is weak. Part of the rows lack a size; the others show once, few, many or a class for expanded clones.

j_gene	d_gene	v_gene	abundance	len	CDR3nt	CDR3aa
TRBJ2-4	TRBD2	TRBV11-2	few	16	TGTGCCAGCAGCTTGAGCGGGAGTTCCCCCAAAAACATTCAGTACTTC	CASSLSGSSPKNIQYF
TRBJ1-2	TRBD1	TRBV7-8	few	16	TGTGCCAGCAGCTTGTCCGGGACAGGGGCCCCTAATGGCTACACCTTC	CASSLSGTGAPNGYTF
TRBJ2-1	-	TRBV12-3/TRBV12-4	few	13	TGTGCCAGCGAATCTCGTAGGGACAATGAGCAGTTCTTC	CASESRRDNEQFF
TRBJ1-1	-	TRBV7-8	-	15	TGTGCCAGCAGCTCCCCCTTGGGCGGGGGCACTGAAGCTTTCTTT	CASSSPLGGGTEAFF
TRBJ2-7	-	TRBV11-1	few	13	TGTGCCAGCAGCTCGGACACTACTCGGGAGCAGTACTTC	CASSSDTTREQYF
TRBJ2-2	-	TRBV7-6	-	12	TGTGCCAGCAGCTTAAGGGCCGGGGAGCTGTTTTTT	CASSLRAGELFF
TRBJ2-3	-	TRBV7-2	few	16	TGTGCCAGCAGCTCCCTAACGTCGGGACCCACAGATACGCAGTATTTT	CASSSLTSGPTDTQYF
TRBJ2-2	-	TRBV28	-	14	TGTGCCACCACCCTGGCGGCGAACACCGGGGAGCTGTTTTTT	CATTLAANTGELFF
TRBJ2-2	TRBD2	TRBV4-1	-	16	TGCGCCAGCAGCCAAGATGAGTCGGGGGGGGCCGGGGAGCTGTTTTTT	CASSQDESGGAGELFF
TRBJ2-7	-	TRBV4-1	many	15	TGCGCCAGCAGCTACTACCACCTACAATCCTACGAGCAGTACTTC	CASSYYHLQSYEQYF